The 22 T cell receptor beta chains below were found in one sample sequenced in a study of identical twins. A single record per CDR3 protein comes from TCRdb applying MiXCR to the 5' RACE reads. This table holds around 690,000 distinct CDR3 sequences, 21% found once. This same sample was also taken into another study, of T cells expressing NK-cell markers.

Sequences were obtained from PBMCs. All receptors derive from a woman in her late teens or twenties in good health.

This clonotype was seen a few times. This sequence joins TRBV9 and TRBJ2-3; maybe TRBD1 (5 bases). This CDR3 region has 14 residues. The germline gives CDR1 SGDLS, CDR2 YYNGEE. V was cut by 0 bases and J by 5 bases, with 10 bases left in between. CDR3 in DNA: TGTGCCAGCAGCGTAGGCAGGGTGGTAGATACGCAGTATTTT. This gives the protein CASSVGRVVDTQYF.

The chain combines TRBV5-1 with TRBJ2-5; 7 nucleotides line up with TRBD2. Germline CDR1 SGHRS, CDR2 YFSETQ. The CDR3 runs 15 residues. V was pared by 4 bases and J by 5 bases, with 11 bases of the junction left unmatched. The CDR3 loop is CASSPTGTMGETQYF. CDR3 DNA sequence: TGCGCCAGCAGCCCCACCGGGACTATGGGGGAGACCCAGTACTTC.

V gene TRBV7-2 combines with J gene TRBJ2-1; 7 bases map to TRBD2. CDR1 is SGHTA and CDR2 is FQGNSA in the germline V gene. V was pared by 2 bases and J by 3 bases, with 4 bases of the junction left unmatched. The length of the CDR3 is 15 residues. CDR3 sequence (DNA): TGTGCCAGCAGCTTATCGCGGGACTACTACAATGAGCAGTTCTTC. Protein product: CASSLSRDYYNEQFF.

This clonotype was seen more than once but under ten times. The chain is built from TRBV6-5 and TRBJ2-6; 7 positions agree with TRBD1. This CDR3 region has 15 residues. J was trimmed by 3 bases and V by 2 bases; bases with no gene match: 1. Per the germline V gene, CDR1 is MNHEY and CDR2 is SVGAGI. The CDR3 nucleotides read TGTGCCAGCAGTTACACAGGGGATGGGGCCAACGTCCTGACTTTC. Protein sequence: CASSYTGDGANVLTF.

This clonotype was recorded at least ten times. V usage is TRBV20-1 and J usage is TRBJ1-3; D is undetermined. Germline V gene sequence: CDR1 DFQATT, CDR2 SNEGSKA (reference sequence). The CDR3 runs 15 residues. The germline V and J ends were trimmed by 1 base and 0 bases, with 10 bases remaining between them. CDR3: CSARVGVASGNTIYF. The CDR3 bases are TGCAGTGCTAGAGTGGGTGTTGCCTCTGGAAACACCATATATTTT.

The V and J genes are TRBV29-1 and TRBJ2-7; 10 bases fit TRBD2. This CDR3 contains 13 residues. V shed 4 bases and J 3 bases; nucleotides not matched to a gene: 3. The germline V gene has CDR1 SQVTM and CDR2 ANQGSEA. This CDR3 reads CSVASSGSYEQYF. The CDR3 DNA sequence: TGCAGCGTTGCGTCTAGCGGGAGCTACGAGCAGTACTTC.

The J gene is TRBJ2-1, the V gene TRBV7-6; TRBD1 matches at 9 bases. CDR3 length: 15 residues. The junction had 6 bases not matched to a gene; V was cut back by 3 bases and J by 6 bases. Germline V CDR1 and CDR2: SGHVS, FNYEAQ. The CDR3 bases are TGTGCCAGCAGCTTGCGACAGGGGGTATCCAATGAGCAGTTCTTC. Its translation: CASSLRQGVSNEQFF.

The V call is TRBV12-3 or TRBV12-4, the J call TRBJ2-5, with 7 bases lining up with TRBD2. This CDR3 has 15 amino acids. V was clipped by 6 bases and J by 4 bases; unmatched bases: 11. The CDR3 spells CASSSPGLERETQYF. The CDR3 nucleotides read TGTGCCAGCAGCTCCCCCGGACTAGAAAGAGAGACCCAGTACTTC.

The sample holds a few counts of this clonotype. The chain employs TRBV6-1 and TRBJ1-2, with 7 bases that match TRBD1. CDR1 MNHNS and CDR2 SASEGT come from the germline V gene. The trim removed 6 bases at V and 2 bases at J, leaving 3 bases unmatched. This CDR3 is 13 amino acids long. CDR3: CASREGQNYGYTF. DNA for the CDR3: TGTGCCAGCAGGGAGGGACAGAACTATGGCTACACCTTC.

This clonotype was detected once. The rearrangement joins TRBV5-1 to TRBJ1-1; 7 bases align to TRBD1. J lost 1 base, V lost 2 bases, and 5 bases had no gene match. The CDR3 length is 15 residues. From germline, CDR1 is SGHRS and CDR2 YFSETQ. The DNA of the CDR3 is TGCGCCAGCAGCTTAATTACAGGGGCGAACACTGAAGCTTTCTTT. Translating it yields CASSLITGANTEAFF.

The chain couples TRBV3-1 to TRBJ2-2, with TRBD2 identical over 10 bases. Germline V lookup: CDR1 LGHDT, CDR2 YNNKEL (reference sequence). J gave up 5 bases and V 4 bases, and 1 base lay outside the gene matches. This CDR3 comprises 14 residues. The CDR3 loop reads CASSRAGGTGELFF. The DNA for the CDR3 is TGTGCCAGCAGCCGAGCGGGAGGGACCGGGGAGCTGTTTTTT.

This clonotype has more than one count but fewer than ten. The V and J genes are TRBV20-1 and TRBJ2-1, with a tentative D call TRBD2 (5 bases). There are 16 residues in the CDR3. Trimming stripped 6 bases from V and 4 bases from J, with 22 bases between. Germline CDR1 and CDR2: DFQATT and SNEGSKA (reference sequence). This CDR3 reads CSAPRLAPEVYNEQFF. The CDR3 nucleotides are TGCAGTGCCCCTCGGTTAGCGCCGGAAGTTTACAATGAGCAGTTCTTC.

At least ten counts were recorded for this clonotype. The chain combines TRBV6-2 or TRBV6-3 with TRBJ2-7; 14 bases align to TRBD2. The trim removed 5 bases at V and 7 bases at J, leaving 7 bases unmatched. The CDR3 length is 15 residues. Germline values: CDR1 MNHEY, CDR2 SVGEGT. DNA for the CDR3: TGTGCCAGCAGTCCCGGGACTAGCGGGAGTAAAGAGCAGTACTTC. Translating gives CASSPGTSGSKEQYF.

The genes are TRBV12-3 or TRBV12-4 and TRBJ1-1, with TRBD1 matching over 7 bases. CDR3 length: 14 amino acids. The J segment lost 4 bases and the V segment lost 5 bases, leaving 7 bases of the junction unmatched. In DNA, the CDR3 is TGTGCCAGCAGTCTCCAGGGGGGGGTCACTGAAGCTTTCTTT. Its translation is CASSLQGGVTEAFF.

V gene TRBV20-1 combines with J gene TRBJ2-1; 10 bases line up with TRBD2. Per germline, CDR1 DFQATT and CDR2 SNEGSKA (reference sequence). The CDR3 consists of 13 residues. V lost 8 bases and J lost 7; bases outside the gene matches: 8. CDR3 sequence reads: CSTPGLALNEQFF. CDR3 nucleotides: TGCAGTACTCCGGGACTAGCGTTGAATGAGCAGTTCTTC.

The CDR3 region is CASSLGGTVTNEQFF. As DNA, the CDR3 is TGCGCCAGCAGCTTGGGGGGGACAGTCACCAATGAGCAGTTCTTC. The rearrangement joins TRBV5-1 to TRBJ2-1; 7 bases match TRBD1. The CDR3 totals 15 residues. The trim removed 0 bases at V and 6 bases at J, leaving 6 bases unmatched. Per the germline V gene, CDR1 is SGHRS and CDR2 is YFSETQ.

The sample holds many counts of this clonotype. This chain joins TRBV3-1 and TRBJ2-1; tentative D call: TRBD1 (5 bases). The CDR3 runs to 12 residues. Per the germline V gene, CDR1 is LGHDT and CDR2 is YNNKEL (reference sequence). The V gene lost 4 bases and the J gene lost 16 bases, with 17 bases spanning the gap. CDR3 DNA sequence: TGTGCCAGCAGCCTCGGACACGCTGCCAGTTTCTTC. It translates to CASSLGHAASFF.

This clonotype was counted between two and nine times. The chain has TRBV29-1 and TRBJ2-5; no firm D call. Trimming stripped 4 bases from V and 5 bases from J, with 14 bases between. This CDR3 has 13 amino acids. Germline V gene data show CDR1 as SQVTM and CDR2 as ANQGSEA. The CDR3 region is CSVVPAIWETQYF. Here the CDR3 DNA reads TGCAGCGTTGTCCCGGCGATTTGGGAGACCCAGTACTTC.

A few counts support this clonotype. The J gene is TRBJ2-7, the V gene TRBV5-1; 7 bases fit TRBD2. Trimming removed 2 bases from V and 5 bases from J; junction bases left unmatched: 10. There are 15 residues in the CDR3. Germline-derived CDR1 and CDR2 are SGHRS and YFSETQ. The CDR3 sequence is CASSLVWGGSNEQYF. CDR3 nucleotide sequence: TGCGCCAGCAGCTTAGTCTGGGGCGGGAGCAACGAGCAGTACTTC.

This rearrangement joins TRBV2 to TRBJ2-5, with D maybe TRBD1 (6 bases). Trimming shortened V by 7 bases and J by 1 base, and 16 bases separated the two germline ends. The CDR3 covers 15 residues. Germline V lookup: CDR1 SNHLY, CDR2 FYNNEI. The CDR3 region has the DNA TGTGCCAGCAATTACCAGACAGGAGGCCAAGAGACCCAGTACTTC. Translated: CASNYQTGGQETQYF.

This rearrangement joins TRBV20-1 to TRBJ2-4; D is undetermined. This CDR3 spans 15 amino acids. Germline V gene sequence: CDR1 DFQATT, CDR2 SNEGSKA (reference sequence). Trimming left V 0 bases short and J 5 bases short, with 14 bases between. This chain's CDR3 is CSARDLGLGENIQYF. As DNA, the CDR3 is TGCAGTGCTAGAGACTTGGGGTTAGGTGAAAACATTCAGTACTTC.

At least ten counts were recorded for this clonotype. The chain links TRBV29-1 to TRBJ2-2, with a weak D call TRBD2 (5 bases). This CDR3 contains 14 residues. The V gene lost 4 bases and the J gene lost 0 bases, with 9 bases spanning the gap. Germline values: CDR1 SQVTM, CDR2 ANQGSEA. The CDR3 nucleotides are TGCAGCGTTGCGGCGGGCGCGAACACCGGGGAGCTGTTTTTT. Its translation: CSVAAGANTGELFF.